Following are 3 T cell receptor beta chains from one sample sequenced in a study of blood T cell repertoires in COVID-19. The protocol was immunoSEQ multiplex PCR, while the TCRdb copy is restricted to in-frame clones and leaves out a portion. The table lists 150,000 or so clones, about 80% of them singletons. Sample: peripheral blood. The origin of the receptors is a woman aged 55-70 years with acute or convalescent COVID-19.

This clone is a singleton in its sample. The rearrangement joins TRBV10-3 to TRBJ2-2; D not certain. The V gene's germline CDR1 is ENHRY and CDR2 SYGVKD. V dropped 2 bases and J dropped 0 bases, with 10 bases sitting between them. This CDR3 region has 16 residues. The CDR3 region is CAISEVGGTNTGELFF. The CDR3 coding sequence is TGTGCCATCAGTGAGGTCGGCGGTACGAACACCGGGGAGCTGTTTTTT.

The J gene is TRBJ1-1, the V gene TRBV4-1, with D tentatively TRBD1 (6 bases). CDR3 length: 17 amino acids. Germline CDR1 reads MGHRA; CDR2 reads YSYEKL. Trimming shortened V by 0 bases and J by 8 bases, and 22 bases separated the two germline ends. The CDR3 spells CASSQDTGWGRADEAFF. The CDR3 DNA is TGCGCCAGCAGCCAAGATACGGGTTGGGGGCGGGCGGACGAAGCTTTCTTT.

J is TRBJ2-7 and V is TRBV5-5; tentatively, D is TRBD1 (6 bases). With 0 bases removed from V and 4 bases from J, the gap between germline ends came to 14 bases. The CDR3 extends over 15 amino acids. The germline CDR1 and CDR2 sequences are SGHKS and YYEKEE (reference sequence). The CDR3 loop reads CASSLAARGPYEQYF. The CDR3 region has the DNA TGTGCCAGCAGCTTGGCCGCCAGGGGCCCGTACGAGCAGTACTTC.